This TCR beta chain was found in a study of beta chain features in type 1 diabetes. General observations from the study: People with Type 1 diabetes carried modestly yet significantly shorter TCRB CDR3s in all four CD4+ subsets. Amplification by PCR could prefer shorter templates, with the same effect in patients and controls. There were fewer insertions and more deletions at the VDJ junctions of type 1 diabetes patients.

V was clipped by 4 bases and J by 3 bases; unmatched bases: 5. CDR3 length: 15 residues. Germline V lookup: CDR1 MDHEN, CDR2 SYDVKM. Comment on this clone: Its antigen is still unknown.

Expressed TCRB transcripts were sequenced after all isolated RNA was converted to cDNA. Assay used: immunoSEQ multiplex PCR; TCRdb lists only in-frame clones, some missing. The sample holds fewer than 650,000 clones; 15% to 18% are singletons and the top ten take about 0.097%. The specimen was naive CD4+ T cells from blood. This chain joins TRBV28 and TRBJ2-7, with TRBD2 matching 11 bases. This receptor was obtained from a man between 18 and 29 years old in good health. This CDR3 is CASSSYLAGGYEQYF. DNA of the CDR3: TGTGCCAGCAGTTCCTACCTAGCGGGAGGCTACGAGCAGTACTTC.